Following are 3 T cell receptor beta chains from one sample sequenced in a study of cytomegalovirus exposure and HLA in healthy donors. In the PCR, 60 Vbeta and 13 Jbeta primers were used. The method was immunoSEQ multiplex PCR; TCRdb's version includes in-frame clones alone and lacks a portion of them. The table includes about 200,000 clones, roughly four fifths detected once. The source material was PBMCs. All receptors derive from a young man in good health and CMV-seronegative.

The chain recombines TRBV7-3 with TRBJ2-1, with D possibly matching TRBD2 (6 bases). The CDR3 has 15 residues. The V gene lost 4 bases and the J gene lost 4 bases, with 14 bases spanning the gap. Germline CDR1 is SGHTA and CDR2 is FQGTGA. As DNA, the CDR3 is TGTGCCAGCAGCTCCCAGCCGGGACTTTACAATGAGCAGTTCTTC. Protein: CASSSQPGLYNEQFF.

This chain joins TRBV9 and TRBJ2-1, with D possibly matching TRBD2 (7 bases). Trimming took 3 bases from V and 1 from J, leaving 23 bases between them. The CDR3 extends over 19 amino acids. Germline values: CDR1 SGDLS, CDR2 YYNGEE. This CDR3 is CASSAPRGGAGHSYNEQFF. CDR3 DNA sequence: TGTGCCAGCAGCGCGCCGAGGGGAGGGGCGGGACATTCCTACAATGAGCAGTTCTTC.

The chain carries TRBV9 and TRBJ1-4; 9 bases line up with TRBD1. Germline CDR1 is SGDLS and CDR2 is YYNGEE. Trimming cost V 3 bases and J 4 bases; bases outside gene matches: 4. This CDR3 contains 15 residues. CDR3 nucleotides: TGTGCCAGCAGCGACGGGACAGGGCATAATGAAAAACTGTTTTTT. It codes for CASSDGTGHNEKLFF.